The 21 T cell receptor beta chains in this list originate from one sample, sequenced in a study of OX40 agonist ivuxolimab in advanced cancers. TCRdb's table, derived via immunoSEQ multiplex PCR, lists solely in-frame clones and lacks some. The sample lists some 35,000 clones; around 81% were seen once. The specimen was CD4+ or CD8+ T cells sorted from blood, collected in a trial of the OX40 agonist ivuxolimab. The receptors shown here come from an adult with an advanced solid tumor such as melanoma, head and neck, liver or kidney cancer.

The genes are TRBV7-9 and TRBJ2-5; D not resolved. The V end was cut by 4 bases, the J end by 4 bases, with 10 bases between. Per the germline V gene, CDR1 is SEHNR and CDR2 is FQNEAQ (reference sequence). This CDR3 has 13 amino acids. DNA of the CDR3: TGTGCCAGCAGCTCGAGGTGGGGAGAGACCCAGTACTTC. Translation gives CASSSRWGETQYF.

This chain links TRBV5-8 with TRBJ1-2; D is ambiguous. V was clipped by 2 bases and J by 6 bases, with 11 bases between them. The CDR3 loop spans 13 amino acids. CDR1 and CDR2 (germline): SGHTS, YDEGEE. The CDR3 nucleotides read TGTGCCAGCAGCTTTGTGGGCGCGGATGGCTACACCTTC. It is translated as CASSFVGADGYTF.

Here the CDR3 DNA reads TGTGCCAGCAGTGAAGATGTGGGTTGGCGGGATAAGCTAAGGGAGCTGTTTTTT. Its translation is CASSEDVGWRDKLRELFF. The chain combines TRBV6-1 with TRBJ2-2; D is possibly TRBD2 (6 bases). The V end lost 1 base, the J end lost 9 bases, and 24 bases lay between the germline ends. CDR1 is MNHNS and CDR2 is SASEGT in the germline V gene. The CDR3 is made up of 18 amino acids.

V and J are TRBV6-1 and TRBJ1-1; D is undetermined. Trimming removed 1 base at V and 3 bases at J, with 9 bases between. Looked up from germline, CDR1 is MNHNS and CDR2 is SASEGT. The CDR3 sequence is 14 residues long. CDR3 residues: CASSEDLGYTEAFF. As DNA, the CDR3 is TGTGCCAGCAGTGAAGATCTGGGGTACACTGAAGCTTTCTTT.

The rearrangement links TRBV6-1 to TRBJ2-3; D is undetermined. This CDR3 has 11 residues. The germline CDR1 and CDR2 sequences are MNHNS and SASEGT. Trimming removed 8 bases at V and 2 bases at J, with 5 bases between. CDR3 DNA sequence: TGTGCCAGCGGCAACACAGATACGCAGTATTTT. Its protein product is CASGNTDTQYF.

The chain uses TRBV2 and TRBJ1-6, with 8 bases matching TRBD1. The CDR3 extends over 14 amino acids. Germline trimming cut 8 bases from V and 4 bases from J; bases unmatched to any gene: 4. Germline assignment: CDR1 SNHLY and CDR2 FYNNEI. The CDR3 nucleotides are TGTGCCAGCGGACAGGGCCTTTATAATTCACCCCTCCACTTT. Translated, it gives CASGQGLYNSPLHF.

The J gene is TRBJ2-2, the V gene TRBV7-9; 8 bases match TRBD2. This CDR3 has 16 residues. Germline trimming cut 6 bases from V and 6 bases from J; bases unmatched to any gene: 12. The germline gives CDR1 SEHNR, CDR2 FQNEAQ (reference sequence). The DNA for the CDR3 is TGTGCCAGCAGTCCGATCGAAACAGCGGGAGCCGGGGAGCTGTTTTTT. Its protein product is CASSPIETAGAGELFF.

This chain joins TRBV28 and TRBJ2-6; D is ambiguous. The ends were cut back, 4 bases at V and 2 bases at J, with 9 bases in the middle. The V gene's germline CDR1 is MDHEN and CDR2 SYDVKM. CDR3 length: 15 amino acids. CDR3 DNA: TGTGCCAGCAGTTCCCCTCATGCTGGGGCCAACGTCCTGACTTTC. Translating gives CASSSPHAGANVLTF.

V usage is TRBV14 and J usage is TRBJ2-5; D possibly corresponds to TRBD2 (5 bases). The V gene lost 3 bases and the J gene lost 4 bases, with 18 bases spanning the gap. Per the germline V gene, CDR1 is SGHDN and CDR2 is FVKESK. CDR3 length: 16 amino acids. The CDR3 loop is CASSQGFSLSGETQYF. In nucleotides, the CDR3 is TGTGCCAGCAGCCAGGGATTTAGTTTGAGCGGAGAGACCCAGTACTTC.

The V gene is TRBV5-5, the J gene TRBJ2-1, with D perhaps matching TRBD1 (5 bases). CDR3 length: 14 amino acids. Trimming left V 0 bases short and J 8 bases short, with 12 bases between. CDR1 and CDR2 from the germline V gene are SGHKS and YYEKEE (reference sequence). The CDR3 spells CASSLASPRDEQFF. The CDR3 bases are TGTGCCAGCAGCTTGGCGAGCCCCAGGGATGAGCAGTTCTTC.

The CDR3 nucleotides are TGTGCCAGTAGTACACAGGGAGACGCTGGAAACACCATATATTTT. It encodes CASSTQGDAGNTIYF. The chain couples TRBV19 to TRBJ1-3; D possibly corresponds to TRBD1 (6 bases). In germline, CDR1 is LNHDA, CDR2 SQIVND (reference sequence). The CDR3 has 15 amino acids. The V and J ends lost 4 bases and 2 bases respectively, with 12 bases between them.

The chain has TRBV7-8 and TRBJ1-3; D perhaps matches TRBD1 (6 bases). Germline lookup yields CDR1 SGHVS and CDR2 FQNEAQ. There are 12 residues in the CDR3. V shed 5 bases and J shed 8 bases, with 10 bases lying between them. CDR3 residues: CASSRKGDTIYF. The CDR3 DNA is TGTGCCAGCAGCCGTAAGGGGGACACCATATATTTT.

The V gene is TRBV9, the J gene TRBJ2-2; 9 bases are a match to TRBD2. V was clipped by 0 bases and J by 6 bases; unmatched bases: 6. CDR3 length: 16 residues. CDR1 is SGDLS and CDR2 is YYNGEE in the germline V gene. CDR3 region: CASSVVASGIPGELFF. CDR3 nucleotides: TGTGCCAGCAGCGTAGTGGCTAGCGGGATTCCCGGGGAGCTGTTTTTT.

This rearrangement joins TRBV7-3 to TRBJ2-7; D tentatively fits TRBD1 or TRBD2 (6 bases each). V gave up 2 bases and J gave up 0 bases, with 8 bases separating them. This CDR3 contains 14 residues. The germline gives CDR1 SGHTA, CDR2 FQGTGA. The CDR3 nucleotides are TGTGCCAGCAGCTTAGGGGGGCCCTCCTACGAGCAGTACTTC. This sequence encodes CASSLGGPSYEQYF.

The J gene is TRBJ2-5, the V gene TRBV2, with D perhaps assigned TRBD1 or TRBD2 (5 bases each). The CDR3 runs to 14 residues. The germline V gene encodes CDR1 SNHLY and CDR2 FYNNEI. The V end was cut by 6 bases, the J end by 5 bases, with 16 bases between. CDR3 DNA: TGTGCCAGCAGGTGGGGCCCCACGGGGGAGACCCAGTACTTC. Protein product: CASRWGPTGETQYF.

This chain links TRBV2 with TRBJ1-2; 9 bases agree with TRBD1. This CDR3 spans 13 amino acids. Trimming cost V 6 bases and J 7 bases; bases outside gene matches: 6. Germline CDR1 is SNHLY and CDR2 is FYNNEI. The CDR3, as DNA: TGTGCCAGCAGCGACGGACAGGGGTTTGGCTACACCTTC. As protein: CASSDGQGFGYTF.

The chain has TRBV15 and TRBJ2-7, with D hard to call. CDR1 is LNHNV, CDR2 YYDKDF, per germline (reference sequence). The ends were cut back, 1 base at V and 6 bases at J, with 13 bases in the middle. There are 14 residues in the CDR3. CDR3 DNA sequence: TGTGCCACCAGCAGAGTGGAAGGGTGGGGCGAGCAGTACTTC. Encoded protein: CATSRVEGWGEQYF.

The V and J genes are TRBV27 and TRBJ2-3, with 12 bases fitting TRBD2. This CDR3 has 15 amino acids. After removal of 7 bases from V and 3 bases from J, the junction contained 5 bases not matched to a gene. In germline, CDR1 is MNHEY, CDR2 SMNVEV (reference sequence). CDR3 in DNA: TGTGCCAGCACCCTAGCGGGAGGGCTTACAGATACGCAGTATTTT. Translating gives CASTLAGGLTDTQYF.

J is TRBJ2-5 and V is TRBV7-2; TRBD1 or TRBD2 may be the D gene (5 bases each). V dropped 5 bases and J dropped 5 bases, with 12 bases sitting between them. CDR3 length: 13 amino acids. Per germline, CDR1 SGHTA and CDR2 FQGNSA. CDR3 loop: CASSEGLGETQYF. Written as DNA, the CDR3 is TGTGCCAGCAGCGAGGGGTTGGGGGAGACCCAGTACTTC. Combining the CDR3 with reference TRBV7-2 and TRBJ2-5 gives the whole variable domain GAGVSQSPSNKVTEKGKDVELRCDPISGHTALYWYRQSLGQGLEFLIYFQGNSAPDKSGLPSDRFSAERTGGSVSTLTIQRTQQEDSAVYLCASSEGLGETQYFGPGTRLLVL.

V usage is TRBV19 and J usage is TRBJ2-5; tentatively, D is TRBD1 (5 bases). V dropped 6 bases and J dropped 4 bases, with 21 bases sitting between them. CDR1 and CDR2 from the germline V gene are LNHDA and SQIVND (reference sequence). CDR3 length: 16 residues. The CDR3 region is CASSARASRERETQYF. CDR3 coding DNA: TGTGCCAGTAGCGCCAGGGCATCCAGGGAAAGAGAGACCCAGTACTTC. The entire variable domain, with the rest obtained from reference TRBV19 and TRBJ2-5, is as follows: DGGITQSPKYLFRKEGQNVTLSCEQNLNHDAMYWYRQDPGQGLRLIYYSQIVNDFQKGDIAEGYSVSREKKESFPLTVTSAQKNPTAFYLCASSARASRERETQYFGPGTRLLVL.

This clone was found a few times. The chain employs TRBV18 and TRBJ2-7; D is ambiguous. This CDR3 is 13 amino acids long. V lost 2 bases and J lost 2, with 7 bases in between. Germline CDR1 is KGHSH and CDR2 is LQKENI. CDR3 loop: CASSPESTYEQYF. The CDR3 DNA is TGTGCCAGCTCACCAGAATCGACCTACGAGCAGTACTTC.